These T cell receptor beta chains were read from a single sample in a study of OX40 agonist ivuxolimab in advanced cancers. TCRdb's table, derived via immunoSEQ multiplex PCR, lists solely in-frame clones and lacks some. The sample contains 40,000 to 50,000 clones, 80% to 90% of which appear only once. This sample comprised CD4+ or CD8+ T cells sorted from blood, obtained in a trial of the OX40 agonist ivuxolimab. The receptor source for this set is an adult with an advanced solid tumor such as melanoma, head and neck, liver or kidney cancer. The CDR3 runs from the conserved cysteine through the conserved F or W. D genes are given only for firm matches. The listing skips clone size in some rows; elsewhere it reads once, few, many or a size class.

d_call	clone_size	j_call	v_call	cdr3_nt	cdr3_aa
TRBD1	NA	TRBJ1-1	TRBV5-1	TGCGCCAGCAGATCCCAACAGGGGGAAGTCACTGAAGCTTTCTTT	CASRSQQGEVTEAFF
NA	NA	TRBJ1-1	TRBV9	TGTGCCAGCAGCGTAGCTGGTCGAGGGAACACTGAAGCTTTCTTT	CASSVAGRGNTEAFF
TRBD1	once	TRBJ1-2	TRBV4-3	TGCGCCAGCAGCCAAGCGACCGACAGGGTGGATGGCTACACCTTC	CASSQATDRVDGYTF
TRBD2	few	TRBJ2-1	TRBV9	TGTGCCAGCAGCGGTGCGGTGGGTCCTGACGGGACTAGCCCACACAATGAGCAGTTCTTC	CASSGAVGPDGTSPHNEQFF
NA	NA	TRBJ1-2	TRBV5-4	TGTGCCAGCAGCCCTGGTATCGGGGGGCTGGTTGGTGGCTACACCTTC	CASSPGIGGLVGGYTF
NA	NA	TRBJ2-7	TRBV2	TGTGCCAGCAGTGATAGGGGAGAGGGGATCGAGCAGTACTTC	CASSDRGEGIEQYF
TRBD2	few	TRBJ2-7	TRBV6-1	TGTGCCAGCAGTGAAGATAGCGGGGGGTCCTCCTACGAGCAGTACTTC	CASSEDSGGSSYEQYF
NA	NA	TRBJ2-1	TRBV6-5	TGTGCCAGCAGCGTAGGGGGTAACGATGAGCAGTTCTTC	CASSVGGNDEQFF
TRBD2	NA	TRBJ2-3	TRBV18	TGTGCCAGCTCTCCTACTAGCGGGAGCACAGATACGCAGTATTTT	CASSPTSGSTDTQYF
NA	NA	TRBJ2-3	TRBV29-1	TGCAGCGGTTCAGGGGGGTCCACAGATACGCAGTATTTT	CSGSGGSTDTQYF
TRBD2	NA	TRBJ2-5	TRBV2	TGTGCCAGCAGTGGGACTAGCGGGGGGTCTTGGGAGACCCAGTACTTC	CASSGTSGGSWETQYF
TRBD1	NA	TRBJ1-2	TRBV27	TGTGCCAGCAGTGAAGGGACAGCATATGGCTACACCTTC	CASSEGTAYGYTF
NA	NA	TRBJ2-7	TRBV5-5	TGTGCCAGCAGCTTGGCGGGACTCGCTTCCTACGAGCAGTACTTC	CASSLAGLASYEQYF
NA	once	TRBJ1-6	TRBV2	TGTGCCAGCAGCGCCGACAGCGGCGGTTCACCCCTCCACTTT	CASSADSGGSPLHF
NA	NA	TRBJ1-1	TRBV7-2	TGTGCCAGCAGCTTAGGGCGAGGAGGGTCTACTGAAGCTTTCTTT	CASSLGRGGSTEAFF
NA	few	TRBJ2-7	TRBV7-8	TGTGCCAGCAGCTCGGCGACAGGCGCCTACGAGCAGTACTTC	CASSSATGAYEQYF
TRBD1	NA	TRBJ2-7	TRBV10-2	TGCGCCAGCACCCAGGACAGGGTTCTGCGCGAGCAGTACTTC	CASTQDRVLREQYF
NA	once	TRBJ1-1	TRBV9	TGTGCCAGCAGTCCGGGCAGGGGAAACACTGAAGCTTTCTTT	CASSPGRGNTEAFF
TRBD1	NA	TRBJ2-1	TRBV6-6	TGTGCCGGGGAGGACAGGGGGGGGAATGAGCAGTTCTTC	CAGEDRGGNEQFF
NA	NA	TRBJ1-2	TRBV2	TGTGCCGACCAGGGAGCCCCAAGCTATGGCTACACCTTC	CADQGAPSYGYTF
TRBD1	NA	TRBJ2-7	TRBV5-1	TGCGCCAGCAGCTTTAGGCCGGGACAGGGGGCCTTTAACGAGCAGTACTTC	CASSFRPGQGAFNEQYF
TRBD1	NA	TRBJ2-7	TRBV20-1	TGCAGCTCAGGGGGTTCCTACGAGCAGTACTTC	CSSGGSYEQYF
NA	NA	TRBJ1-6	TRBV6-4	TGTGCCAGCAGTGAAGGGAATTCACCCCTCCACTTT	CASSEGNSPLHF
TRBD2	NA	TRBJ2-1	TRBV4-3	TGCGCCAGCAGCCCGAGCGGGGGGGCCCCTAGGTTGGGAAATGAGCAGTTCTTC	CASSPSGGAPRLGNEQFF
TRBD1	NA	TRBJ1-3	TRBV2	TGTGCCAGCAGAAATTCACAGGGGGCGTCCGGAAACACCATATATTTT	CASRNSQGASGNTIYF
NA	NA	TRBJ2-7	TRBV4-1	TGCGCCAGCAGCCACTTCTTCGGGACTTCCTACGAGCAGTACTTC	CASSHFFGTSYEQYF
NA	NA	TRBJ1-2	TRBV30	TGTGCCTGGAGTGCGAGCCTTAACTATGGCTACACCTTC	CAWSASLNYGYTF